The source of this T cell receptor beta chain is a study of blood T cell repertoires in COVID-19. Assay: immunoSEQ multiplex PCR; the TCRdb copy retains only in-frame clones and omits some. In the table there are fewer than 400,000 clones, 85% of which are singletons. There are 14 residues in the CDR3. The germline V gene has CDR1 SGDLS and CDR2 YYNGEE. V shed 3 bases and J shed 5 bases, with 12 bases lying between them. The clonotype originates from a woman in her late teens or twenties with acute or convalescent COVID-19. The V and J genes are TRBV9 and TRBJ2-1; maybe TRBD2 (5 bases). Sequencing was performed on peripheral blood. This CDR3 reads CASSATGSNNEQFF. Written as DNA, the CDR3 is TGTGCCAGCAGCGCCACGGGAAGCAACAATGAGCAGTTCTTC. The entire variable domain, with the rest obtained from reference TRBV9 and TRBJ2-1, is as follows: DSGVTQTPKHLITATGQRVTLRCSPRSGDLSVYWYQQSLDQGLQFLIQYYNGEERAKGNILERFSAQQFPDLHSELNLSSLELGDSALYFCASSATGSNNEQFFGPGTRLTVL.